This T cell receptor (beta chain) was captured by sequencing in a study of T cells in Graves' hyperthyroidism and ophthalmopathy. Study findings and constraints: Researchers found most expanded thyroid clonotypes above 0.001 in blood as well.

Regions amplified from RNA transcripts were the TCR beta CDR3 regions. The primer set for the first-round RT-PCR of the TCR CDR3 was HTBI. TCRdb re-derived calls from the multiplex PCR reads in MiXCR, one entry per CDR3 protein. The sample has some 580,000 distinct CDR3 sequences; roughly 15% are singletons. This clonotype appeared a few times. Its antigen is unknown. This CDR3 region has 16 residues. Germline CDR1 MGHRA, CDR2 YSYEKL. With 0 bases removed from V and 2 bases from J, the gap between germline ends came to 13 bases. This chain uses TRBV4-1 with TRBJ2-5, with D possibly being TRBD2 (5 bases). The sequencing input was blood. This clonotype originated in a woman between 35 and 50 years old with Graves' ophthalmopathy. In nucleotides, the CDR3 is TGCGCCAGCAGCCAAGATCGAGGGCCAGGTCAAGAGACCCAGTACTTC. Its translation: CASSQDRGPGQETQYF.